One T cell receptor beta chain is described in this entry. The record originates from a study of T cell responses to AZD1222 COVID-19 vaccine. Method: immunoSEQ multiplex PCR; TCRdb's copy keeps in-frame clones and lacks some. The repertoire holds nearly 110,000 clones, with roughly nine tenths as singletons. Germline-derived CDR1 and CDR2 are KGHDR and SFDVKD. This CDR3 has 15 residues. Trimming cost V 5 bases and J 5 bases, with 15 bases left between them. The chain carries TRBV24-1 and TRBJ2-1; perhaps D is TRBD1 or TRBD2 (5 bases each). The origin of this receptor is an adult in good health. The sequenced sample was peripheral blood, obtained on day 0 of AZD1222 vaccination. CDR3: CATSVGSGPNNEQFF. Here the CDR3 DNA reads TGTGCCACCAGTGTGGGGTCGGGACCAAACAATGAGCAGTTCTTC.